The entry below gives a single T cell receptor beta chain sequence along with its context. Original analysis: Nucleated cell number was recorded as an estimate derived from reference gene primer amplification. TCRdb's copy holds only in-frame clones and misses some; the assay was immunoSEQ multiplex PCR. That table furnishes V, J and clone size, whereas the DNA furnished D and trimming. The data hold about 36,000 clones, with 90% observed a single time. The data stem from a study of blood T cell repertoires in COVID-19. Overall study: COVID-19 samples collected from the United States, Italy and Spain covered acute and convalescent phases. Sample material is recorded as cDNA or gDNA derived from T cells, B-cell-depleted T cells, or PBMCs.

The V end lost 3 bases, the J end lost 0 bases, and 10 bases lay between the germline ends. The CDR3 is made up of 15 amino acids. Germline-derived CDR1 and CDR2 are KGHSH and LQKENI. The source material was peripheral blood. The chain couples TRBV18 to TRBJ2-3; weak D call: TRBD1 (5 bases). The clonotype was recovered from a human donor in a cohort sampled during active COVID-19. CDR3 DNA: TGTGCCAGCTCACCCCTCCAGGGAAGCACAGATACGCAGTATTTT. The encoded protein is CASSPLQGSTDTQYF.